These T cell receptor beta chains were read from a single sample in a study of Graves' ophthalmopathy and Graves' hyperthyroidism. TCRdb independently ran MiXCR on the multiplex PCR reads; one entry per CDR3 protein. The table has about 24,000 distinct CDR3 sequences, around 50% seen once. The sample consisted of peripheral blood. The receptor source for this set is an adult woman with stable Graves' hyperthyroidism. Both conserved end residues are part of each CDR3. The D gene is left open where the match is weak. Clone sizes are given selectively: once, few, many, or a class where the clone is expanded.

clone_size j_call d_call v_call cdr3_aa cdr3_nt
medium-sized TRBJ2-5 NA TRBV13 CASSLGVETQYF TGTGCCAGCAGCTTAGGTGTCGAGACCCAGTACTTC
many TRBJ2-2 TRBD2 TRBV12-3/TRBV12-4 CASSVTSGPTGELFF TGTGCCAGCAGTGTAACTAGCGGTCCCACCGGGGAGCTGTTTTTT
medium-sized TRBJ1-2 TRBD1 TRBV5-1 CASSRGDREFSGYTF TGCGCCAGCAGCCGGGGGGACAGGGAGTTCTCTGGCTACACCTTC
many TRBJ2-7 TRBD2 TRBV28 CASTRGLAGIGEQYF TGTGCCAGCACCCGGGGACTAGCGGGAATCGGCGAGCAGTACTTC
many TRBJ2-5 TRBD2 TRBV7-9 CASSLGTSGYQETQYF TGTGCCAGCAGCTTAGGGACTAGCGGGTACCAAGAGACCCAGTACTTC
NA TRBJ2-7 TRBD1 TRBV5-1 CASSRQGTTSYEQYF TGCGCCAGCAGCCGACAGGGTACGACCTCCTACGAGCAGTACTTC
medium-sized TRBJ2-7 TRBD2 TRBV2 CASRAGTRTYEQYF TGTGCCAGCAGAGCCGGGACTAGGACCTACGAGCAGTACTTC
NA TRBJ2-2 TRBD2 TRBV5-5 CASSPGGGRHTGELFF TGTGCCAGCAGCCCGGGGGGGGGGCGACACACCGGGGAGCTGTTTTTT
medium-sized TRBJ2-1 TRBD2 TRBV7-9 CASSELAGGPGNEQFF TGTGCCAGCAGCGAGCTAGCGGGAGGGCCGGGCAATGAGCAGTTCTTC
many TRBJ2-1 NA TRBV6-5 CASSYSHGIINNEQFF TGTGCCAGCAGTTACTCGCACGGGATTATCAACAATGAGCAGTTCTTC
medium-sized TRBJ1-2 NA TRBV7-9 CASSLGVSGYTF TGTGCCAGCAGCTTAGGGGTATCTGGCTACACCTTC
many TRBJ2-1 NA TRBV6-5 CASSYGRSSSYNEQFF TGTGCCAGCAGTTACGGGCGGTCGAGCTCCTACAATGAGCAGTTCTTC
many TRBJ2-7 NA TRBV20-1 CSARDPGATVYEQYF TGCAGTGCTAGAGATCCTGGGGCGACAGTCTACGAGCAGTACTTC
NA TRBJ2-7 TRBD2 TRBV7-2 CASSDRAGGREQYF TGTGCCAGCAGCGACAGAGCGGGAGGTAGGGAGCAGTACTTC
NA TRBJ2-7 NA TRBV10-3 CAIAPGTPSYEQYF TGTGCCATCGCCCCCGGGACACCTTCCTACGAGCAGTACTTC
many TRBJ2-1 TRBD2 TRBV5-1 CASSSLLAGAYNEQFF TGCGCCAGCAGCTCCTTACTAGCGGGAGCCTACAATGAGCAGTTCTTC
once TRBJ2-7 TRBD2 TRBV28 CASSLTSGSYEQYF TGTGCCAGCAGTTTGACTAGCGGATCCTACGAGCAGTACTTC